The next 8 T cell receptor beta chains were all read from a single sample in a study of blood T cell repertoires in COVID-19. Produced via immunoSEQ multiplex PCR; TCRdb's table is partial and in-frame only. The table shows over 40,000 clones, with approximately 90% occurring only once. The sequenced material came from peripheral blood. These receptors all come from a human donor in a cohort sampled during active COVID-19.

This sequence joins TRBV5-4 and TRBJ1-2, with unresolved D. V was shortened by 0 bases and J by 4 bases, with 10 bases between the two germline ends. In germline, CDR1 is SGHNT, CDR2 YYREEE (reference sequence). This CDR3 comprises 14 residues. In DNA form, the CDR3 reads TGTGCCAGCAGCTTGGATGGGCAGGCCTATGGCTACACCTTC. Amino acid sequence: CASSLDGQAYGYTF. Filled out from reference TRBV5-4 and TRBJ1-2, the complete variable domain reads ETGVTQSPTHLIKTRGQQVTLRCSSQSGHNTVSWYQQALGQGPQFIFQYYREEENGRGNFPPRFSGLQFPNYSSELNVNALELDDSALYLCASSLDGQAYGYTFGSGTRLTVV.

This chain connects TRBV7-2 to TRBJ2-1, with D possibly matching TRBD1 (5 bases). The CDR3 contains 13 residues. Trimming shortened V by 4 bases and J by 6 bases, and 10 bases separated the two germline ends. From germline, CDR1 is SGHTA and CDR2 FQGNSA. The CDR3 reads CASSWGLSNEQFF. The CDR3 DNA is TGTGCCAGCAGCTGGGGCCTGAGCAATGAGCAGTTCTTC.

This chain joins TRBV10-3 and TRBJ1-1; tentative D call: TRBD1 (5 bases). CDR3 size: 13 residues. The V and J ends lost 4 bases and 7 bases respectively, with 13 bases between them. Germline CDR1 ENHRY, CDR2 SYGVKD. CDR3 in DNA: TGTGCCATCAGTGGGACCGGACATTTTGAAGCTTTCTTT. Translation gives CAISGTGHFEAFF.

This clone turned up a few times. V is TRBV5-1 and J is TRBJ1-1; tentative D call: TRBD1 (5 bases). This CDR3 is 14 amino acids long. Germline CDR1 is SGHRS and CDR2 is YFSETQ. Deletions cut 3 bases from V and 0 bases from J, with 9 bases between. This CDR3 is CASSWGELNTEAFF. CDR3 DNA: TGCGCCAGCAGCTGGGGGGAATTGAACACTGAAGCTTTCTTT.

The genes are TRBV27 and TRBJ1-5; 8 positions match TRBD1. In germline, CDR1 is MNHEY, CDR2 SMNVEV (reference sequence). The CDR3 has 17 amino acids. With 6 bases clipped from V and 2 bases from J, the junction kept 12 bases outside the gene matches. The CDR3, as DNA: TGTGCCAGCAGGGCAGGGGGCATCCTCCGAGGCAATCAGCCCCAGCATTTT. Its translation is CASRAGGILRGNQPQHF.

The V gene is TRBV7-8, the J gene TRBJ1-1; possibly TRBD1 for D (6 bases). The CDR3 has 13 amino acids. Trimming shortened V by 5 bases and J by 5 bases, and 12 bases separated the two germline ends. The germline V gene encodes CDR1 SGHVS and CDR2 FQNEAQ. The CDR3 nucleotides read TGTGCCAGCAGCCTAGGGGGGAGGACTGAAGCTTTCTTT. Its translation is CASSLGGRTEAFF. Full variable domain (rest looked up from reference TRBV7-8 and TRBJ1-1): GAGVSQSPRYKVAKRGQDVALRCDPISGHVSLFWYQQALGQGPEFLTYFQNEAQLDKSGLPSDRFFAERPEGSVSTLKIQRTQQEDSAVYLCASSLGGRTEAFFGQGTRLTVV.

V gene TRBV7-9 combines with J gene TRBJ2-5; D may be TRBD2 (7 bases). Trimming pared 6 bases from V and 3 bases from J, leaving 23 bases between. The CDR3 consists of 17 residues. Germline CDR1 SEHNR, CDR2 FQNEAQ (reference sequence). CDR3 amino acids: CASSPYPPKGGEETQYF. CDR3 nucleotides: TGTGCCAGCAGTCCGTACCCTCCGAAGGGGGGGGAAGAGACCCAGTACTTC.

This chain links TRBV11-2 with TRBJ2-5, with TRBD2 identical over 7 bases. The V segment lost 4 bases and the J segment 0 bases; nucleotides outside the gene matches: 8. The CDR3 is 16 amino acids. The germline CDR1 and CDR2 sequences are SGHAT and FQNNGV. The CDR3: CASSSVGGSHQETQYF. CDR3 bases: TGTGCCAGCAGCTCCGTCGGGGGGTCCCACCAAGAGACCCAGTACTTC.